This TCR beta chain is drawn from a study of cytomegalovirus exposure and HLA in healthy donors. Study-wide results and limits: The dataset shows that most TCR sequences were rare, while some public TCRs occurred in many donors. No immune exposure information besides CMV serostatus was available. Earlier analysis looked at TCR beta V segments, and most were productive about 90% or about 30% of the time. Later analysis indicated greater clonal expansion among HLA-associated TCR beta chains than among equally common other chains.

In the PCR, 60 Vbeta and 13 Jbeta primers were used. Assay: immunoSEQ multiplex PCR; the TCRdb copy retains only in-frame clones and omits some. This table holds about 130,000 clones, around 80% found once. Points on this clone: The antigen is undetermined.

Germline V CDR1 and CDR2: SGHRS, YFSETQ. This CDR3 spans 15 amino acids. V was trimmed by 3 bases and J by 5 bases, leaving 16 bases between them. The sequenced material came from PBMCs. The sequence was obtained from a man aged 18 to 30 in good health and CMV-seronegative. V gene TRBV5-1 combines with J gene TRBJ2-3, with D maybe TRBD2 (6 bases). The CDR3 reads CASSSGAGPKDTQYF. The CDR3 DNA reads as TGCGCCAGCAGCTCCGGAGCGGGCCCCAAAGATACGCAGTATTTT.